The sequence of this T cell receptor (beta chain) was determined in a study of blood T cell repertoires in COVID-19. TCRdb keeps only in-frame clones here, not all; method: immunoSEQ multiplex PCR. The sample shows around 220,000 clones, around 86% of them seen only once. Those enrolled in Seattle joined during active infection and were followed longitudinally afterward. CDR3 length: 13 residues. Trimming stripped 5 bases from V and 4 bases from J, with 11 bases between. The TCR comes from a woman between 45 and 60 years old with COVID-19, enrolled during active disease. The rearrangement links TRBV12-3 or TRBV12-4 to TRBJ1-2; D not resolved. Sequencing was done on a sample of peripheral blood. This CDR3 is CASSPTPGYGYTF. Here the CDR3 DNA reads TGTGCCAGCAGTCCCACGCCGGGCTATGGCTACACCTTC.